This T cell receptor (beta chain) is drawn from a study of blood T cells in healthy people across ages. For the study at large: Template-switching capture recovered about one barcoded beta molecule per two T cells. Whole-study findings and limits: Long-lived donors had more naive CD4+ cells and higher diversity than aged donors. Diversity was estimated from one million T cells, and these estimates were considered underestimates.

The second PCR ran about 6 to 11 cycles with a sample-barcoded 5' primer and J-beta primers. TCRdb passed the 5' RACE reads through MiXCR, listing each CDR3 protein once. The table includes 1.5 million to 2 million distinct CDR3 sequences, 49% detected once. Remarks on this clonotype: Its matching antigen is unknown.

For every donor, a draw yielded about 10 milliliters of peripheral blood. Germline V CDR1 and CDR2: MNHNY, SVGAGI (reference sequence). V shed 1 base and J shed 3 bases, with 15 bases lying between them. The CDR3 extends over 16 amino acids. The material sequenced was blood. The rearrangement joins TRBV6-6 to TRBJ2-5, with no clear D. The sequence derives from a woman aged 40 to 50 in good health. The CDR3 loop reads CASSYWMAGIEETQYF. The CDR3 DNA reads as TGTGCCAGCAGTTACTGGATGGCAGGCATCGAAGAGACCCAGTACTTC.